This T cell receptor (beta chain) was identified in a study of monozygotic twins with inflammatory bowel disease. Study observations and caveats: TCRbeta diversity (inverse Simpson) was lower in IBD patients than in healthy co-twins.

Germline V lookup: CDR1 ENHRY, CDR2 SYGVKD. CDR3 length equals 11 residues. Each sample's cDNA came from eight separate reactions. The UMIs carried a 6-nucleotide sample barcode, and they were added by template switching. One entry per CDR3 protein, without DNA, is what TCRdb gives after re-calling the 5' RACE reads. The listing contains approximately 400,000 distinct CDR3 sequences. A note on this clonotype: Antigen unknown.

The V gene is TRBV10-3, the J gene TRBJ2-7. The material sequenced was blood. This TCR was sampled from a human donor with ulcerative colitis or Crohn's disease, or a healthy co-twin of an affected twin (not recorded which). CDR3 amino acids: CASCDIYEQYF.